These T cell receptor beta chains were read from a single sample in a study of breast tumors, draining lymph nodes, adjacent tissues. Using its own MiXCR run on the multiplex PCR reads, TCRdb lists one record per CDR3 protein. The sample has hundreds of thousands of distinct CDR3 sequences, roughly 30% seen once. The sequenced sample was axillary lymph node tissue. The receptors derive from a female donor with breast cancer. Some clones in this sample may be carry-over from other donors' samples. CDR3s include the opening cysteine and the closing phenylalanine or tryptophan. D genes are given only for firm matches. A clone size is listed for some rows: how often the clone was seen (once, few, many), or a class if it is expanded.

j_gene,abundance,v_gene,d_gene,CDR3aa,CDR3nt
TRBJ2-1,many,TRBV5-5,TRBD2,CASSLQVPTDGGEQFF,TGTGCCAGCAGCTTGCAGGTCCCTACGGACGGGGGGGAGCAGTTCTTC
TRBJ2-1,many,TRBV30,TRBD1,CAWSNTGTGRSTEQFF,TGTGCCTGGAGTAACACAGGGACAGGGAGATCGACTGAGCAGTTCTTC
TRBJ2-7,many,TRBV11-3,TRBD2,CASSLDRLAGPSYEQYF,TGTGCCAGCAGCTTAGATCGTCTAGCGGGACCTTCCTACGAGCAGTACTTC
TRBJ2-1,few,TRBV6-1,NA,CASSSPELGLSYNEQFF,TGTGCCAGCAGTTCCCCCGAGTTGGGACTCTCCTACAATGAGCAGTTCTTC
TRBJ2-2,many,TRBV29-1,TRBD1,CSVVQDRGEVFF,TGCAGCGTTGTTCAGGACAGGGGCGAGGTGTTTTTT
TRBJ2-1,NA,TRBV5-1,NA,CASSVEGGSSYNEQFF,TGCGCCAGCAGCGTTGAAGGGGGGAGCAGCTACAATGAGCAGTTCTTC
TRBJ1-5,many,TRBV2,TRBD1,CASKGQVNQPQHF,TGTGCCAGCAAGGGACAGGTCAATCAGCCCCAGCATTTT
TRBJ1-2,few,TRBV28,NA,CASAVLRVGYTF,TGTGCCAGCGCGGTGCTGAGAGTTGGCTACACCTTC
TRBJ1-3,many,TRBV5-5,NA,CASSLGRLPSSGNTIYF,TGTGCCAGCAGCTTGGGCCGACTGCCTTCCTCTGGAAACACCATATATTTT
TRBJ2-3,many,TRBV29-1,NA,CSVRVDTQYF,TGCAGCGTCAGGGTAGATACGCAGTATTTT
TRBJ1-4,few,TRBV6-5,TRBD1,CASSHSGTGGEKLFF,TGTGCCAGCAGTCACTCGGGGACAGGGGGTGAAAAACTGTTTTTT
TRBJ2-1,many,TRBV5-1,NA,CASRVGELSTNEQFF,TGCGCCAGCAGGGTAGGTGAGCTGTCGACCAATGAGCAGTTCTTC
TRBJ2-5,NA,TRBV2,NA,CASRAGRDQETQYF,TGTGCCAGCCGAGCGGGCCGTGACCAAGAGACCCAGTACTTC
TRBJ2-2,many,TRBV5-5,NA,CASSSTATNTGELFF,TGTGCCAGCAGCTCCACAGCCACGAACACCGGGGAGCTGTTTTTT
TRBJ2-7,many,TRBV27,TRBD2,CASRGTSKAEQYF,TGTGCCAGCAGGGGGACTAGCAAGGCCGAGCAGTACTTC
TRBJ2-7,NA,TRBV7-9,TRBD2,CASSPLAGSSYEQYF,TGTGCCAGCAGCCCCCTAGCGGGAAGCTCCTACGAGCAGTACTTC
TRBJ1-3,many,TRBV20-1,TRBD1,CSARGTGLDTIYF,TGCAGTGCTAGAGGGACAGGGCTGGACACCATATATTTT
TRBJ1-4,many,TRBV19,NA,CASSSRLGNEKLFF,TGTGCCAGTAGTTCTAGACTGGGTAATGAAAAACTGTTTTTT
TRBJ1-2,many,TRBV6-1,NA,CASSEQAGPNYGYTF,TGTGCCAGCAGTGAACAGGCAGGGCCAAACTATGGCTACACCTTC
TRBJ1-1,few,TRBV5-5,NA,CASSFGPGANTEAFF,TGTGCCAGCAGCTTCGGTCCCGGGGCGAACACTGAAGCTTTCTTT
TRBJ1-1,few,TRBV29-1,NA,CSVVFQWRATEAFF,TGCAGCGTCGTCTTTCAATGGAGAGCCACTGAAGCTTTCTTT
TRBJ2-3,NA,TRBV20-1,TRBD2,CSARDSSGMSTDTQYF,TGCAGTGCTAGAGATTCTAGCGGGATGAGCACAGATACGCAGTATTTT